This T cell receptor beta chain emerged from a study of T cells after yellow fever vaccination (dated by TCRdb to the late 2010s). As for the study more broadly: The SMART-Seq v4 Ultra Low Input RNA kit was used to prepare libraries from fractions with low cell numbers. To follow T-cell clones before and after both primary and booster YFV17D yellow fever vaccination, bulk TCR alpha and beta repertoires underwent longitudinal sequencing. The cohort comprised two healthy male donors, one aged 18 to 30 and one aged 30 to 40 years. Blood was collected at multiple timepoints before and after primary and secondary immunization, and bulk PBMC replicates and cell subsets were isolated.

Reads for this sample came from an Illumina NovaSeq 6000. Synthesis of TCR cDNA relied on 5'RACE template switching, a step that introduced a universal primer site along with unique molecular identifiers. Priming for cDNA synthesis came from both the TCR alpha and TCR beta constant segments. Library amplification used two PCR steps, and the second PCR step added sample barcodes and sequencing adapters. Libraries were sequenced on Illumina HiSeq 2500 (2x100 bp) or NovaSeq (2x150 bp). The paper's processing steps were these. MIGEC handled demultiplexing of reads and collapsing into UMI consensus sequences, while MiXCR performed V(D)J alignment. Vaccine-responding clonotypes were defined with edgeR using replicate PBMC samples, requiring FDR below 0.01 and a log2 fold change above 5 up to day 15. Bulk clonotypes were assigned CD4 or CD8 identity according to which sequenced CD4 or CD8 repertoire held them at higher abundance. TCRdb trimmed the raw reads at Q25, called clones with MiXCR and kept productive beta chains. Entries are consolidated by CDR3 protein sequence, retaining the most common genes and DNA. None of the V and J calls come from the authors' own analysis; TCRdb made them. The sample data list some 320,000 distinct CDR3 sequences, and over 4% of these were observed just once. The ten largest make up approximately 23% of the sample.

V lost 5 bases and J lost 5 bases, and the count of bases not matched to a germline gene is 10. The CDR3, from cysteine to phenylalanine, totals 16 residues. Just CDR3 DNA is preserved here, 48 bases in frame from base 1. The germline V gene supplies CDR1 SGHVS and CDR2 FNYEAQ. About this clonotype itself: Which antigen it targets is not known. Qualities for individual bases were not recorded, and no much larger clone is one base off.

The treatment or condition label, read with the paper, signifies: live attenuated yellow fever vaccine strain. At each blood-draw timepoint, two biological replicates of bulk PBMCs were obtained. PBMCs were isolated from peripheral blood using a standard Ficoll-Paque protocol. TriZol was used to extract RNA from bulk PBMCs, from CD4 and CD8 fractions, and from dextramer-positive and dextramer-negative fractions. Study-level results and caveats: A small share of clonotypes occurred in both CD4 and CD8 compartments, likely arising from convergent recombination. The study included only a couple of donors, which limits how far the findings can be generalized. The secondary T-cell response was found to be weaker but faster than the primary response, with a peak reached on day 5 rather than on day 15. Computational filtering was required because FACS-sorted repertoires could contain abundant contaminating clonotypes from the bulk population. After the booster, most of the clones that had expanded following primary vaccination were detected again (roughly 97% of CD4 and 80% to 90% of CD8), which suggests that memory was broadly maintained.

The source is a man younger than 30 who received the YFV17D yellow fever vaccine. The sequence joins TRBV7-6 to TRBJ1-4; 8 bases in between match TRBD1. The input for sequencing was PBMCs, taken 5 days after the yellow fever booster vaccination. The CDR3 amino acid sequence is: CASSPTRTGPNEKLFF. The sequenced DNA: TGTGCCAGCAGCCCGACCCGGACAGGGCCAAATGAAAAACTGTTTTTT.